The next 11 T cell receptor beta chains were all read from a single sample in a study of tumor-infiltrating T cells and Merkel cell polyomavirus. Study context: CD8+ T cells recognized the Merkel cell polyomavirus KLL epitope.

Robust Merkel cell polyomavirus Large T antigen positivity by immunohistochemistry was seen in all patients' tumors. Data came from immunoSEQ multiplex PCR; TCRdb stores just in-frame clones and leaves some out. The data contain around 25,000 clones, roughly 85% of them seen just once; the ten biggest clones take up 2.5% to 3.5%. Sequencing input: lymph node tissue. These receptors all stem from a man over 45 with Merkel cell carcinoma.

This clone was picked up one time. The V and J genes are TRBV5-1 and TRBJ1-2; possibly TRBD1 for D (6 bases). V dropped 5 bases and J dropped 3 bases, with 17 bases sitting between them. The CDR3 extends over 15 amino acids. Looked up from germline, CDR1 is SGHRS and CDR2 is YFSETQ. The CDR3, as DNA: TGCGCCAGCAGTCTGGACAGCGGAGGATACTATGGCTACACCTTC. This translates into CASSLDSGGYYGYTF.

The chain carries TRBV13 and TRBJ1-4; 9 nucleotides line up with TRBD1. The length of the CDR3 is 15 residues. Losses at the gene ends were 0 bases for V and 8 bases for J; bases not matched to a gene: 4. The germline V gene has CDR1 PRHDT and CDR2 FYEKMQ (reference sequence). As DNA, the CDR3 is TGTGCCAGCAGCTTAGGCCGGGGGACAGGGGAAAAACTGTTTTTT. Its translation: CASSLGRGTGEKLFF.

As DNA, the CDR3 is TGTGCCAGCAGCGTAGCTGAGGGGGGCACAGATACGCAGTATTTT. Its protein product is CASSVAEGGTDTQYF. This sequence joins TRBV9 and TRBJ2-3, with D possibly matching TRBD1 (6 bases). There are 15 residues in the CDR3. Deletions cut 0 bases from V and 1 base from J, with 9 bases between. Germline V gene lookup returns CDR1 SGDLS and CDR2 YYNGEE. Looking up the rest from reference TRBV9 and TRBJ2-3 gives the full variable domain: DSGVTQTPKHLITATGQRVTLRCSPRSGDLSVYWYQQSLDQGLQFLIQYYNGEERAKGNILERFSAQQFPDLHSELNLSSLELGDSALYFCASSVAEGGTDTQYFGPGTRLTVL.

The J gene is TRBJ1-3, the V gene TRBV15; TRBD1 might be the D (6 bases). Germline V gene sequence: CDR1 LNHNV, CDR2 YYDKDF (reference sequence). V lost 0 bases and J lost 4, with 10 bases in between. The CDR3 runs 15 residues. The CDR3 DNA is TGTGCCACCAGCAGAGACCGGGACATCGGAAACACCATATATTTT. This codes for CATSRDRDIGNTIYF.

A few counts support this clone. The gene calls are TRBV19 and TRBJ2-7; D gene uncertain. Trimming left V 9 bases short and J 3 bases short, with 9 bases between. CDR1 and CDR2 from the germline V gene are LNHDA and SQIVND (reference sequence). There are 11 residues in the CDR3. This chain's CDR3 is CARSHNYEQYF. CDR3 nucleotide sequence: TGTGCCAGATCCCACAACTACGAGCAGTACTTC.

The chain couples TRBV2 to TRBJ2-1; TRBD2 aligns across 8 bases. CDR1 and CDR2 from the germline V gene are SNHLY and FYNNEI. Losses at the gene ends were 1 base for V and 2 bases for J; bases not matched to a gene: 4. This CDR3 is 16 amino acids long. Here the CDR3 DNA reads TGTGCCAGCAGTGAAGGGGTAGCGGGGACCTACAATGAGCAGTTCTTC. Its translation: CASSEGVAGTYNEQFF.

The CDR3 DNA reads as TGTGCCAGCAGTTCAGCTACAGGGAAATCTAACTATGGCTACACCTTC. Its protein product is CASSSATGKSNYGYTF. V usage is TRBV27 and J usage is TRBJ1-2; D perhaps matches TRBD1 (6 bases). Trimming took 4 bases from V and 0 from J, leaving 15 bases between them. Germline V lookup: CDR1 MNHEY, CDR2 SMNVEV (reference sequence). CDR3 length equals 16 residues.

The chain carries TRBV13 and TRBJ2-7, with no clear D. This CDR3 has 13 amino acids. Trimming stripped 6 bases from V and 0 bases from J, with 9 bases between. Germline CDR1 and CDR2: PRHDT and FYEKMQ (reference sequence). The CDR3 nucleotides are TGTGCCAGCAGATACCGGTTCTCCTACGAGCAGTACTTC. This encodes CASRYRFSYEQYF.

The J gene is TRBJ2-1, the V gene TRBV11-2; the D gene is possibly TRBD1 (6 bases). This CDR3 spans 17 amino acids. Germline loops: CDR1 SGHAT, CDR2 FQNNGV. V was shortened by 5 bases and J by 5 bases, with 22 bases between the two germline ends. The CDR3 spells CASSNDTGTRVNNEQFF. CDR3 bases: TGTGCCAGCAGCAACGACACGGGGACACGGGTGAACAATGAGCAGTTCTTC.

The gene calls are TRBV18 and TRBJ2-3; 7 bases match TRBD1. The CDR3 extends over 14 amino acids. Losses at the gene ends were 0 bases for V and 6 bases for J; bases not matched to a gene: 3. The V gene's germline CDR1 is KGHSH and CDR2 LQKENI. CDR3 sequence (DNA): TGTGCCAGCTCACCACCGACCAGGGGGGATACGCAGTATTTT. This codes for CASSPPTRGDTQYF.

A few counts support this clone. CDR3 bases: TGTGCCAGCAGCACGGGACAGGGAGCACCTGGGGCCAACGTCCTGACTTTC. This sequence encodes CASSTGQGAPGANVLTF. The gene calls are TRBV5-6 and TRBJ2-6, with 9 positions matching TRBD1. CDR1 and CDR2 from the germline V gene are SGHDT and YYEEEE. V dropped 4 bases and J dropped 2; count of bases not matched to a gene: 7. The CDR3 consists of 17 residues.